A single sample gave rise to the 20 T cell receptor beta chains below, sequenced in a study of blood T cell repertoires in COVID-19 (dated by TCRdb to about 2020). Libraries were constructed by the immunoSEQ multiplex PCR assay. TCRdb took over this immuneACCESS table, retaining in-frame rearrangements with V and J assigned. Such tables are incomplete; in checked studies, under half of the missing clones stem from an unresolved V gene, and the remainder is unexplained. In all, the sample holds 50,000 to 70,000 clones, and over 75% of those were seen once. The ten largest clones take up approximately 15% of the sample. Sample: peripheral blood. These receptors were taken from a human donor with active COVID-19. The donor label of this sample is uncertain.

The chain joins TRBV29-1 to TRBJ1-2; the D is unclear. CDR1 SQVTM and CDR2 ANQGSEA come from the germline V gene. V was cut by 7 bases and J by 3 bases, with 9 bases left in between. The CDR3 length is 11 residues. The CDR3 DNA sequence: TGCAGCGGAGGCAGTTACTATGGCTACACCTTC. It specifies CSGGSYYGYTF.

The chain has TRBV2 and TRBJ1-2; no definite D call. CDR1 SNHLY and CDR2 FYNNEI come from the germline V gene. The CDR3 loop spans 12 amino acids. V was pared by 8 bases and J by 4 bases, with 11 bases between. The DNA for the CDR3 is TGTGCCAGCGGGCCTCCCCGCTATGGCTACACCTTC. Translation gives CASGPPRYGYTF.

The chain employs TRBV24-1 and TRBJ2-1; tentative D call: TRBD1 (8 bases). Deletions cut 3 bases from V and 5 bases from J, with 16 bases between. This CDR3 spans 16 amino acids. CDR1 and CDR2 from the germline V gene are KGHDR and SFDVKD. Here the CDR3 reads CATSDPLQGGNNEQFF. CDR3 DNA sequence: TGTGCCACCAGTGATCCTCTACAGGGGGGGAACAATGAGCAGTTCTTC.

The chain combines TRBV13 with TRBJ1-1, with D hard to call. Germline V CDR1 and CDR2: PRHDT, FYEKMQ (reference sequence). V was cut by 2 bases and J by 3 bases, with 13 bases left in between. The CDR3 has 15 residues. In DNA, the CDR3 is TGTGCCAGCAGCTTAAGGGAGGGAGGGTACACTGAAGCTTTCTTT. Translated: CASSLREGGYTEAFF. Variable domain in full (rest from reference TRBV13 and TRBJ1-1): AAGVIQSPRHLIKEKRETATLKCYPIPRHDTVYWYQQGPGQDPQFLISFYEKMQSDKGSIPDRFSAQQFSDYHSELNMSSLELGDSALYFCASSLREGGYTEAFFGQGTRLTVV.

The chain couples TRBV4-3 to TRBJ1-6; TRBD1 matches at 9 bases. V was pared by 0 bases and J by 7 bases, with 1 base of the junction left unmatched. Per germline, CDR1 LGHNA and CDR2 YSLEER. The CDR3 is 15 amino acids. CDR3 in DNA: TGCGCCAGCAGCCAAGAGGGACAGGGAAATTCACCCCTCCACTTT. It specifies CASSQEGQGNSPLHF.

The chain uses TRBV7-9 and TRBJ1-3; TRBD1 matches 7 bases. Germline V gene data show CDR1 as SEHNR and CDR2 as FQNEAQ (reference sequence). CDR3 size: 13 residues. With 5 bases clipped from V and 8 bases from J, the junction kept 6 bases outside the gene matches. The CDR3: CASSLARGDTIYF. The CDR3 nucleotides read TGTGCCAGCAGCCTCGCCAGGGGGGACACCATATATTTT. Full variable domain (rest looked up from reference TRBV7-9 and TRBJ1-3): DTGVSQNPRHKITKRGQNVTFRCDPISEHNRLYWYRQTLGQGPEFLTYFQNEAQLEKSRLLSDRFSAERPKGSFSTLEIQRTEQGDSAMYLCASSLARGDTIYFGEGSWLTVV.

The chain joins TRBV27 to TRBJ1-1; 9 positions match TRBD1. Germline loops: CDR1 MNHEY, CDR2 SMNVEV (reference sequence). Trimming cost V 5 bases and J 6 bases; bases outside gene matches: 7. The CDR3 loop spans 14 amino acids. CDR3: CASSPDRGRAEAFF. The CDR3 nucleotides read TGTGCCAGCAGTCCGGACAGGGGAAGGGCTGAAGCTTTCTTT.

DNA for the CDR3: TGTGCCTGGAGTGTACGTCGGATAGCGGGAAGCACAGATACGCAGTATTTT. Translated: CAWSVRRIAGSTDTQYF. This sequence joins TRBV30 and TRBJ2-3, with 8 bases lining up with TRBD2. In germline, CDR1 is GTSNPN, CDR2 SVGIG (reference sequence). The CDR3 runs 17 residues. V gave up 0 bases and J gave up 0 bases; unmatched junction bases: 8.

V is TRBV19 and J is TRBJ2-1; TRBD1 agrees at 9 bases. Germline CDR1 and CDR2: LNHDA and SQIVND (reference sequence). J lost 7 bases, V lost 5 bases, and 9 bases had no gene match. The CDR3 extends over 15 amino acids. CDR3 protein: CASSLSGTGSNEQFF. For the CDR3, the DNA is TGTGCCAGTAGTTTATCAGGGACAGGGTCTAATGAGCAGTTCTTC.

The J gene is TRBJ1-6, the V gene TRBV28, with 10 positions matching TRBD1. The CDR3 consists of 14 residues. With V trimmed by 9 bases and J by 14 bases, 13 bases remained unmatched. In germline, CDR1 is MDHEN, CDR2 SYDVKM. The CDR3 sequence: CASTPGTGVGSLHF. CDR3 in DNA: TGTGCCAGTACCCCCGGGACAGGGGTTGGGTCCCTCCACTTT.

This chain uses TRBV7-9 with TRBJ2-3; 12 bases line up with TRBD2. Germline CDR1 SEHNR, CDR2 FQNEAQ (reference sequence). The CDR3 contains 18 residues. J gave up 0 bases and V 4 bases, and 8 bases lay outside the gene matches. As DNA, the CDR3 is TGTGCCAGCAGCTCCCTAGCGGGAGGGTTCTCTAGCACAGATACGCAGTATTTT. Encoded protein: CASSSLAGGFSSTDTQYF.

The V gene is TRBV6-2 or TRBV6-3, the J gene TRBJ2-7, with 7 bases lining up with TRBD1. V lost 2 bases to trimming and J lost 1 base; unmatched junction nucleotides: 2. The CDR3 consists of 14 residues. Germline V gene sequence: CDR1 MNHEY, CDR2 SVGEGT. The CDR3 here is CASSYPGQSYEQYV. The CDR3 DNA is TGTGCCAGCAGTTACCCGGGACAGTCCTACGAGCAGTACGTC.

The chain combines TRBV7-8 with TRBJ1-2, with D tentatively TRBD1 (6 bases). This CDR3 contains 16 residues. V gave up 5 bases and J gave up 1 base, with 17 bases separating them. Germline values: CDR1 SGHVS, CDR2 FQNEAQ. The CDR3 DNA follows: TGTGCCAGCAGCACCTTTCCTCGGACAGTTAACTATGGCTACACCTTC. It specifies CASSTFPRTVNYGYTF.

In this sample, this clone turned up a few times. V and J are TRBV19 and TRBJ2-3; the match to TRBD2 covers 9 bases. CDR3 length equals 17 residues. Trimming cost V 7 bases and J 0 bases; bases outside gene matches: 11. Per germline, CDR1 LNHDA and CDR2 SQIVND (reference sequence). The CDR3 region is CASTPIAGAASTDTQYF. In DNA, the CDR3 is TGTGCCAGTACCCCTATAGCGGGAGCCGCTAGCACAGATACGCAGTATTTT.

This sequence joins TRBV6-2 or TRBV6-3 and TRBJ2-7, with D uncertain. Germline assignment: CDR1 MNHEY and CDR2 SVGEGT. The length of the CDR3 is 18 residues. Trimming removed 5 bases from V and 6 bases from J, with 29 bases in between. The CDR3 protein is CASSPRLVLMKTSSEQYV. CDR3 coding DNA: TGTGCCAGCAGTCCCCGGTTAGTACTTATGAAAACCTCTAGCGAGCAGTACGTC.

The chain uses TRBV2 and TRBJ2-1; 11 bases align to TRBD2. There are 16 residues in the CDR3. V gave up 6 bases and J gave up 3 bases; unmatched junction bases: 7. Germline values: CDR1 SNHLY, CDR2 FYNNEI. This CDR3 is CASRRGGTSGYNEQFF. In DNA, the CDR3 is TGTGCCAGCAGACGTGGGGGGACTAGCGGCTACAATGAGCAGTTCTTC.

This clone was counted a single time. The chain recombines TRBV6-5 with TRBJ2-7, with TRBD2 matching 8 bases. From germline, CDR1 is MNHEY and CDR2 SVGAGI. The length of the CDR3 is 14 residues. The V and J ends lost 6 bases and 5 bases, in that order; junction bases with no gene match: 9. In nucleotides, the CDR3 is TGTGCCAGCAGCGGCTCCGGGACTAGTCACGAGCAGTACTTC. Translated: CASSGSGTSHEQYF.

The chain joins TRBV3-1 (or the pseudogene TRBV3-2) to TRBJ2-3; 8 nucleotides align to TRBD2. The germline V gene has CDR1 LGHDT and CDR2 YNNKEL (reference sequence). The CDR3 extends over 15 amino acids. The J segment lost 6 bases and the V segment lost 5 bases, leaving 10 bases of the junction unmatched. CDR3 DNA: TGTGCCAGCAGCACCCGGGGGGGCGTAGGCGATACGCAGTATTTT. Translation gives CASSTRGGVGDTQYF.

This clone has only a few counts. The rearrangement joins TRBV7-9 to TRBJ1-2; D perhaps matches TRBD1 (5 bases). V was clipped by 2 bases and J by 3 bases, with 10 bases between them. Germline CDR1 reads SEHNR; CDR2 reads FQNEAQ (reference sequence). CDR3 length: 14 residues. The CDR3 here is CASSLNRGDYGYTF. In nucleotides, the CDR3 is TGTGCCAGCAGCTTAAATAGGGGCGACTATGGCTACACCTTC. Filled out from reference TRBV7-9 and TRBJ1-2, the complete variable domain reads DTGVSQNPRHKITKRGQNVTFRCDPISEHNRLYWYRQTLGQGPEFLTYFQNEAQLEKSRLLSDRFSAERPKGSFSTLEIQRTEQGDSAMYLCASSLNRGDYGYTFGSGTRLTVV.

This chain connects TRBV10-3 to TRBJ2-7; a possible D gene is TRBD2 (7 bases). This CDR3 comprises 15 residues. The germline gives CDR1 ENHRY, CDR2 SYGVKD. Trimming removed 0 bases at V and 0 bases at J, with 9 bases between. The CDR3 sequence: CAISESGGLSYEQYF. The CDR3 coding sequence is TGTGCCATCAGTGAGTCGGGGGGGCTCTCCTACGAGCAGTACTTC.